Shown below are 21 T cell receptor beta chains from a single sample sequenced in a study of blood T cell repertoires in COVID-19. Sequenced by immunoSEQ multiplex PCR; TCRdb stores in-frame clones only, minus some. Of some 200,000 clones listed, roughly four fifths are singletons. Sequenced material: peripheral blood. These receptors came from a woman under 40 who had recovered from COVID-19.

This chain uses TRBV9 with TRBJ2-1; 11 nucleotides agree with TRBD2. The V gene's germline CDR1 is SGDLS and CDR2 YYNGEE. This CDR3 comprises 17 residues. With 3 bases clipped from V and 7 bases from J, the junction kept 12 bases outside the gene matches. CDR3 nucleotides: TGTGCCAGCAGCGCCGAAGGGACTAGCGGAGGGGGGAATGAGCAGTTCTTC. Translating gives CASSAEGTSGGGNEQFF.

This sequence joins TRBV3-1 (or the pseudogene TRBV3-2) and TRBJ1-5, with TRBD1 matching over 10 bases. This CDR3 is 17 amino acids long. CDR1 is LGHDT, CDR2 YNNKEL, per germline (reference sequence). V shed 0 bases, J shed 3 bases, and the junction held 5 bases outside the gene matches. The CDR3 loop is CASSQDQGTGVNQPQHF. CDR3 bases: TGTGCCAGCAGCCAAGATCAGGGGACAGGGGTCAATCAGCCCCAGCATTTT.

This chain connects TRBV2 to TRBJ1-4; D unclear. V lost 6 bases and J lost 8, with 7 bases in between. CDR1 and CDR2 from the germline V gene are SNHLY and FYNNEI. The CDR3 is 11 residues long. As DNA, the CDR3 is TGTGCCAGCAGGAGGAGGGAAAAACTGTTTTTT. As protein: CASRRREKLFF.

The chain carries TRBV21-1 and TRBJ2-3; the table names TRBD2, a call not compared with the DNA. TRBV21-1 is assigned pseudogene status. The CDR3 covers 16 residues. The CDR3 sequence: CASSRSGLAYPDTQYF. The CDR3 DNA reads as TGTGCCAGCAGCCGATCGGGACTAGCGTACCCAGATACGCAGTATTTT.

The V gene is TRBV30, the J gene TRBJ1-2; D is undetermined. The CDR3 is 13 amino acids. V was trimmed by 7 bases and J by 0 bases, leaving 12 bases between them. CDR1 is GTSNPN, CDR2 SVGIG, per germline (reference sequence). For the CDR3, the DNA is TGTGCCTTCGGTCGGAGTACTAACTATGGCTACACCTTC. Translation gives CAFGRSTNYGYTF.

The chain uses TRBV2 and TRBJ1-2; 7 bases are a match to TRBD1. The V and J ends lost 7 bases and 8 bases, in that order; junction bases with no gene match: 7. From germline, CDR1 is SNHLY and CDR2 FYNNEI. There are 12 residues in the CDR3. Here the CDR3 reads CASKQGTRGYTF. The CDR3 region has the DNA TGTGCCAGCAAACAGGGGACGAGGGGCTACACCTTC.

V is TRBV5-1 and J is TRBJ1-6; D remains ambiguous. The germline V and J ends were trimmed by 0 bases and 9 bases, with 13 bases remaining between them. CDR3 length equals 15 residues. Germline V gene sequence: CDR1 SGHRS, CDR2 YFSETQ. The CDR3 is CASSLETGSSSPLHF. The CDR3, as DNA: TGCGCCAGCAGCTTGGAGACTGGGAGTAGTTCACCCCTCCACTTT.

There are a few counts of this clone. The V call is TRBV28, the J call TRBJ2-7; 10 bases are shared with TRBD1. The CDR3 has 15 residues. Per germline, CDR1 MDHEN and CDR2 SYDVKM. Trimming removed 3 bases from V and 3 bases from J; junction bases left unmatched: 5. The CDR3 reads CASSFRDRGVYEQYF. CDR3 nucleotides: TGTGCCAGCAGTTTTAGGGACAGGGGAGTCTACGAGCAGTACTTC.

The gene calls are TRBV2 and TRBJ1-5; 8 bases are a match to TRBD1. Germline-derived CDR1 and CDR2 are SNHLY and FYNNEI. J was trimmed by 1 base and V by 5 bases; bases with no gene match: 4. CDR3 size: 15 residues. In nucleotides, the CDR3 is TGTGCCAGCAGTCAAGACAGGGGAAGCAATCAGCCCCAGCATTTT. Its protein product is CASSQDRGSNQPQHF.

The CDR3 reads CASSFVSLGILWAFF. The CDR3 bases are TGTGCCAGCAGCTTCGTTAGTCTCGGTATTTTGTGGGCTTTCTTT. The chain combines TRBV7-9 with TRBJ1-1; D is undetermined. The CDR3 contains 15 residues. Germline CDR1 is SEHNR and CDR2 is FQNEAQ (reference sequence). Deletions cut 3 bases from V and 11 bases from J, with 22 bases between.

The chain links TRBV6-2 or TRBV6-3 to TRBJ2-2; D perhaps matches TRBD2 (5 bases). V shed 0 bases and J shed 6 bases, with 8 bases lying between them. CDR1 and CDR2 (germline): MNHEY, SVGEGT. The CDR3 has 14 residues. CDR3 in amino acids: CASSYSKAAGELFF. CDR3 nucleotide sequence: TGTGCCAGCAGTTACTCGAAAGCGGCCGGGGAGCTGTTTTTT.

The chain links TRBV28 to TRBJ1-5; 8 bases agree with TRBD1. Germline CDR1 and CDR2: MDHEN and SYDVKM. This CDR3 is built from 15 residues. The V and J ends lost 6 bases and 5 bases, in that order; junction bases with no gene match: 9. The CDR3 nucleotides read TGTGCCAGCAGCTCCGGACAGGGAGGGCATCAGCCCCAGCATTTT. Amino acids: CASSSGQGGHQPQHF. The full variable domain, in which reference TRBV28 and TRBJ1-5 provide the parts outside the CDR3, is DVKVTQSSRYLVKRTGEKVFLECVQDMDHENMFWYRQDPGLGLRLIYFSYDVKMKEKGDIPEGYSVSREKKERFSLILESASTNQTSMYLCASSSGQGGHQPQHFGDGTRLSIL.

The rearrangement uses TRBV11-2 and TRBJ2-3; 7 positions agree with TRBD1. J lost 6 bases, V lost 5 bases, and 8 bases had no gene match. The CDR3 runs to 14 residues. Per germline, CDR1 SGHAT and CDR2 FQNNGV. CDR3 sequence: CASSLAADRDTQYF. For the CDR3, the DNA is TGTGCCAGCAGCCTCGCGGCGGACAGGGATACGCAGTATTTT.

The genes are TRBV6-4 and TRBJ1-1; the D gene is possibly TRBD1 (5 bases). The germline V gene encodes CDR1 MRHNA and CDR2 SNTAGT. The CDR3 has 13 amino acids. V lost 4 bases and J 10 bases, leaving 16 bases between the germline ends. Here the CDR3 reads CASSVNSGLPAFF. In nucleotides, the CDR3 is TGTGCCAGCAGTGTCAACTCAGGGCTTCCAGCTTTCTTT.

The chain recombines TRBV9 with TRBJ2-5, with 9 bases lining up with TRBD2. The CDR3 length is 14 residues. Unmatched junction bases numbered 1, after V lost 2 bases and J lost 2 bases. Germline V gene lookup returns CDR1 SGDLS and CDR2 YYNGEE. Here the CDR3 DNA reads TGTGCCAGCAGCGTGGGACTAGCACAAGAGACCCAGTACTTC. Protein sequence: CASSVGLAQETQYF.

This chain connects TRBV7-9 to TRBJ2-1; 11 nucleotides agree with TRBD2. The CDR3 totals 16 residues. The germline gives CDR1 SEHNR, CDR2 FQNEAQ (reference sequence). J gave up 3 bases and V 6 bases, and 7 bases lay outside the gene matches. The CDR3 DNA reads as TGTGCCAGCAGAAAACCCGGGACTAGCGGCTACAATGAGCAGTTCTTC. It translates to CASRKPGTSGYNEQFF. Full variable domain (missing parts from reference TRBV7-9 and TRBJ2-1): DTGVSQNPRHKITKRGQNVTFRCDPISEHNRLYWYRQTLGQGPEFLTYFQNEAQLEKSRLLSDRFSAERPKGSFSTLEIQRTEQGDSAMYLCASRKPGTSGYNEQFFGPGTRLTVL.

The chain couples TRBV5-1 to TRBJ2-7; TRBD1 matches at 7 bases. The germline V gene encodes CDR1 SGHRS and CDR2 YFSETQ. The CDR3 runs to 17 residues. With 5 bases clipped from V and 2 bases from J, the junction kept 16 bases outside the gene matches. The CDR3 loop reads CASSFAPPGGSTYEQYF. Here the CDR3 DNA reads TGCGCCAGCAGTTTCGCACCTCCAGGGGGAAGTACCTACGAGCAGTACTTC. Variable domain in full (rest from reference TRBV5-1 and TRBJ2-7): KAGVTQTPRYLIKTRGQQVTLSCSPISGHRSVSWYQQTPGQGLQFLFEYFSETQRNKGNFPGRFSGRQFSNSRSEMNVSTLELGDSALYLCASSFAPPGGSTYEQYFGPGTRLTVT.

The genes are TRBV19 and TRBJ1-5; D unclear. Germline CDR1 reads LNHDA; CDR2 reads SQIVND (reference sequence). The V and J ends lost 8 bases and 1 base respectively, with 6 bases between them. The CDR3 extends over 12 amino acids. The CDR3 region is CASRGSNQPQHF. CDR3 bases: TGTGCCAGTCGAGGGAGCAATCAGCCCCAGCATTTT.

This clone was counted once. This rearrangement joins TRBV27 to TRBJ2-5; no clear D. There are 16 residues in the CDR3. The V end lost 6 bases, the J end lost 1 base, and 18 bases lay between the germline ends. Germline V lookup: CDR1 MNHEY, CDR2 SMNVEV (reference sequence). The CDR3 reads CASSPLLTSTQETQYF. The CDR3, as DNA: TGTGCCAGCAGCCCTCTGCTGACAAGCACCCAAGAGACCCAGTACTTC.

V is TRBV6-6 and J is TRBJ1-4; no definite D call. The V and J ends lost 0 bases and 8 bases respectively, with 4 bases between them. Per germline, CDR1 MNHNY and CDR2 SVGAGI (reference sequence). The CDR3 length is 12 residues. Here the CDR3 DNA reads TGTGCCAGCAGTTACTCAGCCGAAAAACTGTTTTTT. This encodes CASSYSAEKLFF.

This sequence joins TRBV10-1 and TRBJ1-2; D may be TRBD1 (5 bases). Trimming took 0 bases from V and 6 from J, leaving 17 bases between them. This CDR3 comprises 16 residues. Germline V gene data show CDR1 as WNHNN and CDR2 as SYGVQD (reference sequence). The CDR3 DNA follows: TGCGCCAGCAGTGAGTCTTACGGGCAGGGATATGATGGCTACACCTTC. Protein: CASSESYGQGYDGYTF.